Listed below are T cell receptor beta chains from one sample, sequenced in a study of blood T cell repertoires in COVID-19. Only in-frame clones appear in the TCRdb table, and some are missing; sequencing was by immunoSEQ multiplex PCR. The sample yields some 160,000 clones, roughly four fifths seen once. The sample was peripheral blood. These receptors all stem from an elderly woman with acute or convalescent COVID-19. CDR3s include the opening cysteine and the closing phenylalanine or tryptophan. The order of the fields is D gene, V gene, clone size, J gene, CDR3 DNA, CDR3 protein. A D gene is named only where the DNA matches it firmly. Clone size is given for some rows only: seen once, a few or many times, or a class if the clone is expanded.

d_call: -; v_call: TRBV28; clone_size: -; j_call: TRBJ2-3; cdr3_nt: TGTGCCAGCAGGCTACTCCCATTTCCTACGCAGTATTTT; cdr3_aa: CASRLLPFPTQYF
d_call: -; v_call: TRBV7-2; clone_size: -; j_call: TRBJ1-1; cdr3_nt: TGTGCCAGCAGCTCACCGTTGACAACTGAAGCTTTCTTT; cdr3_aa: CASSSPLTTEAFF
d_call: TRBD1; v_call: TRBV6-5; clone_size: few; j_call: TRBJ1-1; cdr3_nt: TGTGCCAGCAGGCGCAACCCAGGGGGCTCAGCTGAAGCTTTCTTT; cdr3_aa: CASRRNPGGSAEAFF
d_call: TRBD1; v_call: TRBV5-5; clone_size: few; j_call: TRBJ2-2; cdr3_nt: TGTGCCAGCAGCTTCGACAGGGGGCAAACCGGGGAGCTGTTTTTT; cdr3_aa: CASSFDRGQTGELFF
d_call: TRBD2; v_call: TRBV6-6; clone_size: -; j_call: TRBJ2-7; cdr3_nt: TGTGCCAGCACCCCAGCGGGAGGAGCCTACGAGCAGTACTTC; cdr3_aa: CASTPAGGAYEQYF
d_call: -; v_call: TRBV28; clone_size: -; j_call: TRBJ1-4; cdr3_nt: TGTGCCAGCAGTTTCGGTGAAAAACTGTTTTTT; cdr3_aa: CASSFGEKLFF
d_call: -; v_call: TRBV28; clone_size: -; j_call: TRBJ2-7; cdr3_nt: TGTGCCAGCAGTTTCTGGGGGGTATCCTCCTACGAGCAGTACTTC; cdr3_aa: CASSFWGVSSYEQYF
d_call: -; v_call: TRBV11-2; clone_size: -; j_call: TRBJ2-3; cdr3_nt: TGTGCCAGCAGCTTAGACCCAGGGAGCACAGATACGCAGTATTTT; cdr3_aa: CASSLDPGSTDTQYF
d_call: TRBD1; v_call: TRBV6-5; clone_size: -; j_call: TRBJ2-7; cdr3_nt: TGTGCCAGCAGTACCCGACAGGGAGCGAACTACGAGCAGTACTTC; cdr3_aa: CASSTRQGANYEQYF
d_call: -; v_call: TRBV7-9; clone_size: -; j_call: TRBJ2-2; cdr3_nt: TGTGCCAGCAGCTATATGAACACCGGGGAGCTGTTTTTT; cdr3_aa: CASSYMNTGELFF
d_call: TRBD2; v_call: TRBV30; clone_size: -; j_call: TRBJ2-3; cdr3_nt: TGTGCCTGGGGGGAAGCGGGGGCTATCACAGATACGCAGTATTTT; cdr3_aa: CAWGEAGAITDTQYF
d_call: TRBD1; v_call: TRBV6-6; clone_size: -; j_call: TRBJ2-7; cdr3_nt: TGTGCCAGCAGTTACCCCGGGACAGCCACTCACTACGAGCAGTACTTC; cdr3_aa: CASSYPGTATHYEQYF
d_call: -; v_call: TRBV2; clone_size: -; j_call: TRBJ1-2; cdr3_nt: TGTGCCAGCAGGGACATCCGGGCTGGGGGCTACACCTTC; cdr3_aa: CASRDIRAGGYTF
d_call: TRBD1; v_call: TRBV5-4; clone_size: -; j_call: TRBJ1-4; cdr3_nt: TGTGCCAGCAGCTCGGACAGGGAGGCAACTAATGAAAAACTGTTTTTT; cdr3_aa: CASSSDREATNEKLFF
d_call: TRBD1; v_call: TRBV7-2; clone_size: few; j_call: TRBJ1-1; cdr3_nt: TGTGCCAGCACCCGGACAGGGGGCCTGAACACTGAAGCTTTCTTT; cdr3_aa: CASTRTGGLNTEAFF
d_call: TRBD2; v_call: TRBV7-2; clone_size: -; j_call: TRBJ2-1; cdr3_nt: TGTGCCAGCAGCTTAGGACTAGCGGGAGGATCGGGTGAGCAGTTCTTC; cdr3_aa: CASSLGLAGGSGEQFF
d_call: TRBD1; v_call: TRBV29-1; clone_size: few; j_call: TRBJ1-1; cdr3_nt: TGCAGCGTGTATAAGGGACAGTTGAACACTGAAGCTTTCTTT; cdr3_aa: CSVYKGQLNTEAFF
d_call: TRBD2; v_call: TRBV5-1; clone_size: -; j_call: TRBJ2-3; cdr3_nt: TGCGCCAGCAGCACCAAGGGACTAGCGGGGGGGTCCCGCGAGGCAGATACGCAGTATTTT; cdr3_aa: CASSTKGLAGGSREADTQYF
d_call: TRBD2; v_call: TRBV5-1; clone_size: -; j_call: TRBJ2-7; cdr3_nt: TGCGCCAGCAGCTTGGTGGCTAGCGGGAGTATGAACGAGCAGTACTTC; cdr3_aa: CASSLVASGSMNEQYF
d_call: TRBD1; v_call: TRBV15; clone_size: -; j_call: TRBJ1-1; cdr3_nt: TGTGCCACCAGCAGCCCAAGGGGACAGCGGCTAAACACTGAAGCTTTCTTT; cdr3_aa: CATSSPRGQRLNTEAFF
d_call: TRBD2; v_call: TRBV29-1; clone_size: -; j_call: TRBJ2-3; cdr3_nt: TGCAGTACACTAGCGGGCACAGATACGCAGTATTTT; cdr3_aa: CSTLAGTDTQYF
d_call: TRBD1; v_call: TRBV2; clone_size: once; j_call: TRBJ1-2; cdr3_nt: TGTGCCAGCAGTGAAGCGGGACAGTCTAACTATGGCTACACCTTC; cdr3_aa: CASSEAGQSNYGYTF
d_call: -; v_call: TRBV13; clone_size: -; j_call: TRBJ1-3; cdr3_nt: TGTGCCAGCAGCCGAATCTCCGGTGGAAACACCATATATTTT; cdr3_aa: CASSRISGGNTIYF
d_call: -; v_call: TRBV20-1; clone_size: once; j_call: TRBJ2-6; cdr3_nt: TGCAGTGCTAGTGTATCTGGGGCCAACGTCCTGACTTTC; cdr3_aa: CSASVSGANVLTF
d_call: -; v_call: TRBV11-3; clone_size: -; j_call: TRBJ1-2; cdr3_nt: TGTGCCAGCAGCAGAGGGGGGGCGCGCGGCTACACCTTC; cdr3_aa: CASSRGGARGYTF
d_call: TRBD1; v_call: TRBV4-1; clone_size: -; j_call: TRBJ1-2; cdr3_nt: TGCGCCAGCAGCCCGCAGCCCCTGACAGGGGGGTCTGGCTACACCTTC; cdr3_aa: CASSPQPLTGGSGYTF
d_call: -; v_call: TRBV9; clone_size: -; j_call: TRBJ2-2; cdr3_nt: TGTGCCAGCAGCGGCGACAGGAACACCGGGGAGCTGTTTTTT; cdr3_aa: CASSGDRNTGELFF
d_call: TRBD1; v_call: TRBV7-9; clone_size: -; j_call: TRBJ1-6; cdr3_nt: TGTGCCAGCAGCTCCGGGCAGGGGGATAATTCACCCCTCCACTTT; cdr3_aa: CASSSGQGDNSPLHF
d_call: -; v_call: TRBV6-2/TRBV6-3; clone_size: -; j_call: TRBJ1-2; cdr3_nt: TGTGCCAGCAGTCCCCTGGGGGGGGCGCATGGCTACACCTTC; cdr3_aa: CASSPLGGAHGYTF
d_call: TRBD1; v_call: TRBV10-2; clone_size: many; j_call: TRBJ2-7; cdr3_nt: TGCGCCAGCAGTGACCTCGGACAGGGGTTATTTTCTTCCGAGCAGTACTTC; cdr3_aa: CASSDLGQGLFSSEQYF
d_call: -; v_call: TRBV6-5; clone_size: -; j_call: TRBJ1-1; cdr3_nt: TGTGCCAGCAGTAATCGGGACACTGAAGCTTTCTTT; cdr3_aa: CASSNRDTEAFF
d_call: -; v_call: TRBV25-1; clone_size: few; j_call: TRBJ2-5; cdr3_nt: TGTGCCAGCAGTGACCCCCGGGACACCCCCCAAGAGACCCAGTACTTC; cdr3_aa: CASSDPRDTPQETQYF
d_call: TRBD1; v_call: TRBV18; clone_size: -; j_call: TRBJ1-2; cdr3_nt: TGTGCCAGCTCCCCAGCAGCGGGACAGGTCTATGGCTACACCTTC; cdr3_aa: CASSPAAGQVYGYTF
d_call: TRBD1; v_call: TRBV19; clone_size: -; j_call: TRBJ1-4; cdr3_nt: TGTGCCAGTAGTGCCCCACGGGACAGGGATGGTGAAAAACTGTTTTTT; cdr3_aa: CASSAPRDRDGEKLFF
d_call: -; v_call: TRBV27; clone_size: -; j_call: TRBJ2-2; cdr3_nt: TGTGCCAGCAGAAGACAAGCCGGGGAGCTGTTTTTT; cdr3_aa: CASRRQAGELFF
d_call: -; v_call: TRBV28; clone_size: -; j_call: TRBJ2-7; cdr3_nt: TGTGCCAGCAAAAGGCAGGTTAACTCCTACGAGCAGTACTTC; cdr3_aa: CASKRQVNSYEQYF